Detailed here is one TCR beta chain. Antigen unknown. The length of the CDR3 is 12 residues. V was clipped by 6 bases and J by 8 bases, with 13 bases between them. Germline lookup yields CDR1 MDHEN and CDR2 SYDVKM. This sample was included in a study of cytomegalovirus exposure and HLA in healthy donors. About the research overall: As an earlier analysis found, about 190 million T cells yielded about 120 million unique TCR beta sequences.

Study observations and caveats: With further analysis later on, most CMV-associated TCR beta chains appeared HLA-restricted. Researchers counted over 150 TCR beta chains as cytomegalovirus-associated. V- and J-gene trimming in TCR beta was tied to a missense DCLRE1C variant by an analysis performed later.

Researchers ran the PCR with 60 Vbeta and 13 Jbeta primers. The data were produced by immunoSEQ multiplex PCR, yet TCRdb's version contains in-frame clones alone and is incomplete. The sample includes about 160,000 clones. The material sequenced was PBMCs. The chain combines TRBV28 with TRBJ2-5; no firm D call. The clonotype originates from a man younger than 45 in good health and CMV-seronegative. CDR3: CASRSYTATQYF. CDR3 DNA sequence: TGTGCCAGCAGGTCCTACACAGCCACCCAGTACTTC.